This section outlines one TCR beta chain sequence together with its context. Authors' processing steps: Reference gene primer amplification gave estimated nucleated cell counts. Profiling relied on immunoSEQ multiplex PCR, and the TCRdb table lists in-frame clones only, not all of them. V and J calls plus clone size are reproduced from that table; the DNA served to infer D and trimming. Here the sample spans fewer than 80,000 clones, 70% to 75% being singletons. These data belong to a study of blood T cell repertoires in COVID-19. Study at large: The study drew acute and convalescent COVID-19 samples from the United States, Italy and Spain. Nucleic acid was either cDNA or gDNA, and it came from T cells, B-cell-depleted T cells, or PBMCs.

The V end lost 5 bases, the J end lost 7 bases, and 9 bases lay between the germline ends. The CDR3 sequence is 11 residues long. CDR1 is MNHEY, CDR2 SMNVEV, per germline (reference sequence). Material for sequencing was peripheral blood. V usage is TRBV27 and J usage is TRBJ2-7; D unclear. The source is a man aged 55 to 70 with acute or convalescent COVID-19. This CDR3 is CASSQTGEQYF. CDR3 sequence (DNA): TGTGCCAGCAGTCAGACTGGGGAGCAGTACTTC.